This is a list of T cell receptor beta chains from one sample in a study of blood T cell repertoires in COVID-19. The repertoire was sequenced with immunoSEQ multiplex PCR; TCRdb's copy has only in-frame clones and lacks some. The data contain some 270,000 clones, roughly 90% of them singletons. Specimen: PBMCs or T cells enriched from blood (not recorded which). The receptors were gathered from a woman aged 55-70 years who had recovered from COVID-19. Both conserved end residues are part of each CDR3. Each record gives: clone size, D gene, J gene, V gene, CDR3 protein, CDR3 DNA. The D gene is left open where the match is weak. For some rows the clone size is stated as once, few or many, or as a class when expanded; others skip it.

>.|TRBD2|TRBJ2-1|TRBV18
CASSPRESQVGNEQFF
TGTGCCAGCTCACCGCGGGAGTCGCAGGTCGGCAATGAGCAGTTCTTC
>.|.|TRBJ2-7|TRBV10-3
CAIVGGFYEQYF
TGTGCCATCGTTGGCGGGTTCTACGAGCAGTACTTC
>.|TRBD1|TRBJ2-3|TRBV5-1
CASSDGTASTDTQYF
TGCGCCAGCAGCGACGGGACAGCTAGCACAGATACGCAGTATTTT
>.|.|TRBJ1-4|TRBV7-9
CASSLDKEGEKLFF
TGTGCCAGCAGCTTAGACAAGGAGGGCGAAAAACTGTTTTTT
>.|.|TRBJ1-1|TRBV18
CASSPLDGQLNTEAFF
TGTGCCAGCTCACCTCTGGATGGACAGCTGAACACTGAAGCTTTCTTT
>.|.|TRBJ2-1|TRBV3-1/TRBV3-2
CASSQRGSSYNEQFF
TGTGCCAGCAGCCAACGCGGTAGCTCCTACAATGAGCAGTTCTTC
>few|.|TRBJ1-2|TRBV28
CASSGAGAKDYGYTF
TGTGCCAGCTCCGGGGCAGGGGCGAAGGACTATGGCTACACCTTC
>.|.|TRBJ1-6|TRBV5-1
CASSLAGDGRSPLHF
TGCGCCAGCAGCTTGGCGGGAGATGGAAGATCACCCCTCCACTTT
>.|.|TRBJ2-3|TRBV24-1
CATTPSDRTDTQYF
TGTGCCACCACCCCTAGCGATCGCACAGATACGCAGTATTTT
>.|TRBD2|TRBJ2-5|TRBV5-1
CASARAGGPQTQYF
TGCGCCAGCGCTCGAGCGGGAGGGCCTCAGACCCAGTACTTC
>.|TRBD1|TRBJ2-1|TRBV2
CASSTGTGDYNEQFF
TGTGCCAGCAGTACCGGGACAGGGGACTACAATGAGCAGTTCTTC
>.|.|TRBJ1-1|TRBV7-8
CASTRSPGWNMNTEAFF
TGTGCCAGCACCAGGAGCCCAGGGTGGAATATGAACACTGAAGCTTTCTTT
>.|TRBD1|TRBJ1-1|TRBV19
CASRPGTGSDTEAFF
TGTGCCAGTAGACCCGGGACAGGGAGTGACACTGAAGCTTTCTTT
>.|.|TRBJ1-1|TRBV6-4
CASTTEAFF
TGTGCCAGCACTACTGAAGCTTTCTTT
>once|TRBD1|TRBJ2-5|TRBV5-1
CASSPRQGLRETQYF
TGCGCCAGCAGCCCTAGACAGGGGCTCAGGGAGACCCAGTACTTC
>once|TRBD2|TRBJ2-7|TRBV27
CASSPVAGGNHYEQYF
TGTGCCAGCAGTCCGGTAGCGGGGGGGAACCACTACGAGCAGTACTTC
>.|TRBD1|TRBJ1-2|TRBV27
CASSIATGGDGYTF
TGTGCCAGCAGTATCGCGACAGGGGGCGATGGCTACACCTTC
>.|.|TRBJ1-2|TRBV3-1/TRBV3-2
CASSQDPRRGYTF
TGTGCCAGCAGCCAAGATCCCCGCAGGGGCTACACCTTC
>.|TRBD1|TRBJ2-7|TRBV2
CASNEQGQDEQYF
TGTGCCAGCAATGAACAGGGGCAGGACGAGCAGTACTTC
>.|TRBD2|TRBJ2-1|TRBV6-6
CASSRRPGLAAYNEQFF
TGTGCCAGCAGTCGAAGACCGGGACTAGCGGCGTACAATGAGCAGTTCTTC
>.|.|TRBJ2-5|TRBV7-9
CASSFSSEETQYF
TGTGCCAGCAGCTTTTCCTCCGAAGAGACCCAGTACTTC
>.|.|TRBJ1-5|TRBV27
CASSLTGQPQHF
TGTGCCAGCAGTTTAACCGGGCAGCCCCAGCATTTT
>.|TRBD2|TRBJ2-5|TRBV7-7
CASSLSSTWREVRETQYF
TGTGCTAGCAGCTTAAGCAGTACTTGGCGGGAGGTTAGGGAGACCCAGTACTTC
>.|.|TRBJ2-5|TRBV11-2
CASSLGQRRGAETQYF
TGTGCCAGCAGCTTAGGACAAAGGAGGGGAGCAGAGACCCAGTACTTC
>.|.|TRBJ2-5|TRBV24-1
CATSGYTTETQYF
TGTGCCACCAGTGGGTACACCACGGAGACCCAGTACTTC
>.|.|TRBJ2-2|TRBV4-2
CASSYHMTGTNTGELFF
TGTGCCAGCAGCTACCACATGACCGGGACGAACACCGGGGAGCTGTTTTTT
>.|.|TRBJ2-5|TRBV28
CASSLSQETQYF
TGTGCCAGCAGTTTGTCTCAAGAGACCCAGTACTTC
>.|.|TRBJ2-5|TRBV3-1/TRBV3-2
CASSQVGKDFYPQTQYF
TGTGCCAGCAGCCAAGTTGGGAAGGACTTCTACCCCCAGACCCAGTACTTC
>.|.|TRBJ2-7|TRBV29-1
CSVFGPSHEQYF
TGCAGCGTTTTTGGCCCATCGCACGAGCAGTACTTC
>.|TRBD1|TRBJ2-7|TRBV3-1/TRBV3-2
CASSQLSTGGAVDEQYF
TGTGCCAGCAGCCAACTATCTACAGGGGGCGCAGTTGACGAGCAGTACTTC
>once|.|TRBJ1-5|TRBV28
CASSRGGASNQPQHF
TGTGCCAGCAGCCGCGGGGGGGCTAGCAATCAGCCCCAGCATTTT
>.|TRBD1|TRBJ2-2|TRBV28
CASSPGQGPGELFF
TGTGCCAGCAGTCCCGGACAGGGGCCCGGGGAGCTGTTTTTT
>.|.|TRBJ1-2|TRBV15
CATSGQGGYGYTF
TGTGCCACCAGCGGCCAGGGCGGCTATGGCTACACCTTC
>.|.|TRBJ2-1|TRBV5-1
CASSPNPGQGQFF
TGCGCCAGCAGCCCCAACCCCGGGCAGGGTCAGTTCTTC
>.|TRBD1|TRBJ1-2|TRBV28
CASSPDRDNGYTF
TGTGCCAGCAGCCCTGACAGGGATAATGGCTACACCTTC
>.|TRBD1|TRBJ1-3|TRBV11-2
CASSPVWAGGSGNTIYF
TGTGCCAGCAGCCCTGTGTGGGCAGGGGGCTCTGGAAACACCATATATTTT
>few|TRBD2|TRBJ2-7|TRBV7-3
CASSPPAGNEQYF
TGTGCCAGCAGCCCCCCAGCGGGGAACGAGCAGTACTTC
>.|.|TRBJ1-2|TRBV12-3/TRBV12-4
CASSLADSRYTF
TGTGCCAGCAGTTTAGCGGACAGCCGCTACACCTTC
>.|.|TRBJ1-2|TRBV6-6
CASTSLSTNYGYTF
TGTGCCAGCACGAGTCTTTCGACTAACTATGGCTACACCTTC
>.|TRBD1|TRBJ2-3|TRBV24-1
CATSDRGTGEGDTQYF
TGTGCCACCAGTGATCGGGGGACAGGGGAAGGAGATACGCAGTATTTT
>few|TRBD1|TRBJ2-3|TRBV6-2/TRBV6-3
CASSDRDRHTDTQYF
TGTGCCAGCAGCGACCGGGACAGGCACACAGATACGCAGTATTTT
>few|.|TRBJ2-1|TRBV29-1
CSVRPSSHEQFF
TGCAGCGTGCGGCCTAGCTCCCATGAGCAGTTCTTC
>.|.|TRBJ1-4|TRBV11-1
CASSSDSTGEKLFF
TGTGCCAGCAGCTCCGACAGTACAGGTGAAAAACTGTTTTTT